This entry lists 10 T cell receptor beta chains sequenced from one sample in a study of T cells in Graves' hyperthyroidism and ophthalmopathy. Amplified TCR beta CDR3 regions derived from RNA transcripts. First-round RT-PCR of the TCR CDR3 relied on the HTBI primer set. MiXCR was run by TCRdb on the multiplex PCR reads, yielding one entry per CDR3 protein. The sample lists around 300,000 distinct CDR3 sequences, about 14% occurring once. The sample consisted of blood. These receptor sequences come from a woman younger than 45 with Graves' hyperthyroidism.

This clonotype was counted ten times or more. V and J are TRBV6-1 and TRBJ2-3; 8 nucleotides match TRBD2. This CDR3 has 12 amino acids. The germline V gene encodes CDR1 MNHNS and CDR2 SASEGT. The junction had 3 bases not matched to a gene; V was cut back by 7 bases and J by 6 bases. The CDR3 DNA reads TGTGCCAGCACCCCGGGGGGGGATACGCAGTATTTT. As protein: CASTPGGDTQYF.

This clonotype was seen ten or more times. In nucleotides, the CDR3 is TGCAGCGCGCGAGGGGGACAGGGGACCATTCAGTACTTC. This gives the protein CSARGGQGTIQYF. This chain uses TRBV29-1 with TRBJ2-4; TRBD1 matches at 10 bases. V shed 7 bases and J 9 bases; nucleotides not matched to a gene: 9. The CDR3 runs 13 residues. Germline V CDR1 and CDR2: SQVTM, ANQGSEA. Together with reference TRBV29-1 and TRBJ2-4, the CDR3 gives the full variable domain: SAVISQKPSRDICQRGTSLTIQCQVDSQVTMMFWYRQQPGQSLTLIATANQGSEATYESGFVIDKFPISRPNLTFSTLTVSNMSPEDSSIYLCSARGGQGTIQYFGAGTRLSVL.

This clonotype was seen repeatedly, ten times or more. The rearrangement uses TRBV11-2 and TRBJ2-7, with TRBD2 matching 7 bases. The CDR3 consists of 14 residues. The trim removed 5 bases at V and 7 bases at J, leaving 11 bases unmatched. CDR1 is SGHAT and CDR2 is FQNNGV in the germline V gene. The CDR3: CASSVPSGLGEQYF. CDR3 DNA: TGTGCCAGCAGCGTACCTAGCGGTCTGGGAGAGCAGTACTTC.

This clonotype was counted at least ten times. The chain recombines TRBV12-3 or TRBV12-4 with TRBJ2-5; tentatively, D is TRBD1 (5 bases). The ends were cut back, 1 base at V and 11 bases at J, with 11 bases in the middle. This CDR3 spans 12 amino acids. CDR3 coding DNA: TGTGCCAGCAGTTTAGTGCAGGGCCAACAGTACTTC. Translation: CASSLVQGQQYF.

This clonotype was observed at least ten times. The genes are TRBV7-2 and TRBJ1-2; D is ambiguous. V was cut by 1 base and J by 9 bases, with 12 bases left in between. Germline V lookup: CDR1 SGHTA, CDR2 FQGNSA. This CDR3 contains 13 residues. The CDR3, as DNA: TGTGCCAGCAGCTTAGGGGATGTGGGGAGCTACACCTTC. This codes for CASSLGDVGSYTF.

The rearrangement joins TRBV13 to TRBJ2-3, with D uncertain. CDR3 length: 13 residues. Per the germline V gene, CDR1 is PRHDT and CDR2 is FYEKMQ (reference sequence). The V gene lost 4 bases and the J gene lost 5 bases, with 10 bases spanning the gap. CDR3 sequence reads: CASSSRRRDTQYF. For the CDR3, the DNA is TGTGCCAGCAGCTCACGAAGGAGAGATACGCAGTATTTT.

The rearrangement joins TRBV9 to TRBJ2-2, with a weak D call TRBD2 (5 bases). V was trimmed by 2 bases and J by 4 bases, leaving 9 bases between them. The length of the CDR3 is 14 residues. Germline lookup yields CDR1 SGDLS and CDR2 YYNGEE. The CDR3 nucleotides are TGTGCCAGCAGCGTCGCTCGGGGCACCGGGGAGCTGTTTTTT. It translates to CASSVARGTGELFF.

This clonotype was observed at least ten times. This chain joins TRBV11-2 and TRBJ2-7, with D perhaps TRBD2 (6 bases). The CDR3 extends over 16 amino acids. The germline V and J ends were trimmed by 6 bases and 1 base, with 19 bases remaining between them. Germline V lookup: CDR1 SGHAT, CDR2 FQNNGV. CDR3 loop: CASSPLGLGVSYEQYF. DNA for the CDR3: TGTGCCAGCAGTCCCCTGGGACTCGGTGTTTCCTACGAGCAGTACTTC.

The chain is built from TRBV6-1 and TRBJ2-7; possible D gene TRBD1, 6 bases. The CDR3 runs to 12 residues. V dropped 6 bases and J dropped 5 bases, with 11 bases sitting between them. The germline CDR1 and CDR2 sequences are MNHNS and SASEGT. CDR3 residues: CASSAHRDEQYF. DNA of the CDR3: TGTGCCAGCAGCGCTCACAGGGACGAGCAGTACTTC.

A remark on this clonotype: A much larger clonotype is one base distant, so this may be a read error. This chain joins TRBV24-1 and TRBJ2-5, with D uncertain. The CDR3 has 13 amino acids. Per germline, CDR1 KGHDR and CDR2 SFDVKD. Trimming removed 7 bases at V and 4 bases at J, with 12 bases between. CDR3 protein: CATRSPAGETQYF. The CDR3 nucleotides read TGTGCCACCAGATCTCCAGCTGGAGAGACCCAGTACTTC.